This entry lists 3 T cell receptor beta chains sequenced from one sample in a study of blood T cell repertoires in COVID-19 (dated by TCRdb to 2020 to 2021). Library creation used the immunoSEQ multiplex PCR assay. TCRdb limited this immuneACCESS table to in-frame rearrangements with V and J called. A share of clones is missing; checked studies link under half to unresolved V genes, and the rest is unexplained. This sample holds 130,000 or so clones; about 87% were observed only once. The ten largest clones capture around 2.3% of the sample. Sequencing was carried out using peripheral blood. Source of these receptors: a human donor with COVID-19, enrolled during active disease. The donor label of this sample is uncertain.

The CDR3 nucleotides are TGCGCCAGCAGCTTAGGGACAGGGTATTACGAGCAGTACTTC. It translates to CASSLGTGYYEQYF. The chain uses TRBV5-1 and TRBJ2-7, with 9 bases aligning to TRBD1. This CDR3 has 14 amino acids. Germline assignment: CDR1 SGHRS and CDR2 YFSETQ. The trim removed 2 bases at V and 4 bases at J, leaving 4 bases unmatched.

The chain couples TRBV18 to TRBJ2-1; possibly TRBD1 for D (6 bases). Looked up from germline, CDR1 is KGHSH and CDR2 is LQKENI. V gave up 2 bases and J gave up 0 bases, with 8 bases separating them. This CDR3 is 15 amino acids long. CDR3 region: CASSPGGGSYNEQFF. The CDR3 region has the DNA TGTGCCAGCTCACCAGGGGGCGGCTCCTACAATGAGCAGTTCTTC.

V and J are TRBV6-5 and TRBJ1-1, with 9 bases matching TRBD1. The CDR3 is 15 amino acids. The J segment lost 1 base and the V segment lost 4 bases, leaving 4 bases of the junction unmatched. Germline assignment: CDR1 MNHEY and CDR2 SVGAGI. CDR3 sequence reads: CASSSRDRENTEAFF. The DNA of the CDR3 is TGTGCCAGCAGTTCCCGGGACAGGGAGAACACTGAAGCTTTCTTT.